This T cell receptor (beta chain) is from a study of T cell repertoires in cytomegalovirus infection. Study overall: Indicated by public TCR beta signatures were CMV infection and matching HLA type. Regarding the study as a whole: CMV carriers having the relevant HLA were flagged by cumulative public TCR beta family frequency. HLA-C-restricted CMV-specific TCR beta clonotypes were dominant in the ex vivo response.

TCRdb used MiXCR to reprocess the reads, holding one entry per CDR3 protein. Of 370,000 or so distinct CDR3 sequences in the sample, just under 35% were seen once. This CDR3 contains 15 residues. Looked up from germline, CDR1 is DFQATT and CDR2 is SNEGSKA (reference sequence). V trimming: 6 bases; J trimming: 8 bases; junction bases outside the gene matches: 14. Details on this clonotype: Its antigen is currently unknown.

This receptor was taken from a human donor in good health (CMV status not recorded). Some clones in this sample may be carry-over from other donors' samples. This chain connects TRBV20-1 to TRBJ2-1, with 9 bases identical to TRBD1. The sequences come from cultured PBMCs, collected from culture after CMV antigen stimulation. Here the CDR3 reads CSARSPGQGNHEQFF. The DNA of the CDR3 is TGCAGTGCACGCTCTCCGGGACAGGGTAACCATGAGCAGTTCTTC.